This T cell receptor (beta chain) was captured in a study of T cells in Graves' hyperthyroidism and ophthalmopathy. Whole-study context: Any treatment followed the collection of peripheral blood at initial diagnosis. Study outcomes and limitations: Stable hyperthyroidism was separated from ophthalmopathy by a model based on 13 V-J features. Ophthalmopathy was identified by the model a median about 6 months ahead of onset.

Authors of the study amplified TCR beta CDR3 regions from RNA transcripts. HTBI primers were employed in a first-round RT-PCR of the TCR CDR3. TCRdb recomputed calls from the multiplex PCR reads with MiXCR, one row per CDR3 protein. The table includes some 300,000 distinct CDR3 sequences, around 15% detected once. Trimming took 3 bases from V and 1 from J; bases not matched to a gene: 16. This CDR3 contains 21 residues. This clonotype was seen repeatedly, ten times or more. Its antigen is currently unknown. This TCR was recovered from a woman aged 40 to 55 with Graves' hyperthyroidism. This chain links TRBV12-3 or TRBV12-4 with TRBJ2-1, with 12 bases fitting TRBD2. The sample consisted of blood. The CDR3 region is CASSLRVGSLAGGASYNEQFF. CDR3 in DNA: TGTGCCAGCAGTTTGAGGGTAGGGTCCCTAGCGGGAGGGGCATCCTACAATGAGCAGTTCTTC.